The clone carrying this TCR beta chain was recorded once. This entry belongs to a study of T cell repertoires in ileal Crohn's disease. Clones were sequenced by immunoSEQ multiplex PCR, and TCRdb holds only the in-frame ones, with some missing. The table lists around 770 clones, approximately 80% of them singletons. V was pared by 2 bases and J by 3 bases, with 13 bases of the junction left unmatched. This CDR3 comprises 18 residues. Germline V lookup: CDR1 SGHRS, CDR2 YFSETQ. The receptor was derived from an adult with Crohn's disease. Input material: ileal tissue. The J gene is TRBJ2-1, the V gene TRBV5-1; 8 nucleotides line up with TRBD1. The CDR3 protein is CASSFASRQGMGYNEQFF. For the CDR3, the DNA is TGCGCCAGCAGCTTCGCCTCGAGACAGGGGATGGGCTACAATGAGCAGTTCTTC.